One T cell receptor (beta chain) is described in this entry. Its antigen is as yet unknown. Profiled with immunoSEQ multiplex PCR; TCRdb holds only in-frame clones, not every one. This repertoire shows 39,000 or so clones, about four fifths found once; its top ten account for around 6%. Germline loops: CDR1 SEHNR, CDR2 FQNEAQ (reference sequence). This CDR3 is 13 amino acids long. Trimming pared 5 bases from V and 5 bases from J, leaving 9 bases between. Time point: week 5, during vaccination. Vaccination comprised doses that each held 300 ug of mutant IDH1 20-mer peptide, plus topical imiquimod. The data derive from a study of a mutant IDH1 vaccine in newly diagnosed glioma. Overall study context: Former treatment meant radiotherapy, temozolomide, or both; the majority had gotten both.

Findings of the study overall: Among patients, roughly 95% showed immune responses induced by the vaccine.

This chain joins TRBV7-9 and TRBJ2-2; no firm D call. This specimen consisted of PBMCs, obtained from a glioma patient whose treatment included an IDH1 peptide vaccine. The clonotype was recovered from a man aged 40-49 years with glioma. The CDR3 DNA sequence: TGTGCCAGCAGCCTAAAGTGGACCGGGGAGCTGTTTTTT. Translating gives CASSLKWTGELFF.